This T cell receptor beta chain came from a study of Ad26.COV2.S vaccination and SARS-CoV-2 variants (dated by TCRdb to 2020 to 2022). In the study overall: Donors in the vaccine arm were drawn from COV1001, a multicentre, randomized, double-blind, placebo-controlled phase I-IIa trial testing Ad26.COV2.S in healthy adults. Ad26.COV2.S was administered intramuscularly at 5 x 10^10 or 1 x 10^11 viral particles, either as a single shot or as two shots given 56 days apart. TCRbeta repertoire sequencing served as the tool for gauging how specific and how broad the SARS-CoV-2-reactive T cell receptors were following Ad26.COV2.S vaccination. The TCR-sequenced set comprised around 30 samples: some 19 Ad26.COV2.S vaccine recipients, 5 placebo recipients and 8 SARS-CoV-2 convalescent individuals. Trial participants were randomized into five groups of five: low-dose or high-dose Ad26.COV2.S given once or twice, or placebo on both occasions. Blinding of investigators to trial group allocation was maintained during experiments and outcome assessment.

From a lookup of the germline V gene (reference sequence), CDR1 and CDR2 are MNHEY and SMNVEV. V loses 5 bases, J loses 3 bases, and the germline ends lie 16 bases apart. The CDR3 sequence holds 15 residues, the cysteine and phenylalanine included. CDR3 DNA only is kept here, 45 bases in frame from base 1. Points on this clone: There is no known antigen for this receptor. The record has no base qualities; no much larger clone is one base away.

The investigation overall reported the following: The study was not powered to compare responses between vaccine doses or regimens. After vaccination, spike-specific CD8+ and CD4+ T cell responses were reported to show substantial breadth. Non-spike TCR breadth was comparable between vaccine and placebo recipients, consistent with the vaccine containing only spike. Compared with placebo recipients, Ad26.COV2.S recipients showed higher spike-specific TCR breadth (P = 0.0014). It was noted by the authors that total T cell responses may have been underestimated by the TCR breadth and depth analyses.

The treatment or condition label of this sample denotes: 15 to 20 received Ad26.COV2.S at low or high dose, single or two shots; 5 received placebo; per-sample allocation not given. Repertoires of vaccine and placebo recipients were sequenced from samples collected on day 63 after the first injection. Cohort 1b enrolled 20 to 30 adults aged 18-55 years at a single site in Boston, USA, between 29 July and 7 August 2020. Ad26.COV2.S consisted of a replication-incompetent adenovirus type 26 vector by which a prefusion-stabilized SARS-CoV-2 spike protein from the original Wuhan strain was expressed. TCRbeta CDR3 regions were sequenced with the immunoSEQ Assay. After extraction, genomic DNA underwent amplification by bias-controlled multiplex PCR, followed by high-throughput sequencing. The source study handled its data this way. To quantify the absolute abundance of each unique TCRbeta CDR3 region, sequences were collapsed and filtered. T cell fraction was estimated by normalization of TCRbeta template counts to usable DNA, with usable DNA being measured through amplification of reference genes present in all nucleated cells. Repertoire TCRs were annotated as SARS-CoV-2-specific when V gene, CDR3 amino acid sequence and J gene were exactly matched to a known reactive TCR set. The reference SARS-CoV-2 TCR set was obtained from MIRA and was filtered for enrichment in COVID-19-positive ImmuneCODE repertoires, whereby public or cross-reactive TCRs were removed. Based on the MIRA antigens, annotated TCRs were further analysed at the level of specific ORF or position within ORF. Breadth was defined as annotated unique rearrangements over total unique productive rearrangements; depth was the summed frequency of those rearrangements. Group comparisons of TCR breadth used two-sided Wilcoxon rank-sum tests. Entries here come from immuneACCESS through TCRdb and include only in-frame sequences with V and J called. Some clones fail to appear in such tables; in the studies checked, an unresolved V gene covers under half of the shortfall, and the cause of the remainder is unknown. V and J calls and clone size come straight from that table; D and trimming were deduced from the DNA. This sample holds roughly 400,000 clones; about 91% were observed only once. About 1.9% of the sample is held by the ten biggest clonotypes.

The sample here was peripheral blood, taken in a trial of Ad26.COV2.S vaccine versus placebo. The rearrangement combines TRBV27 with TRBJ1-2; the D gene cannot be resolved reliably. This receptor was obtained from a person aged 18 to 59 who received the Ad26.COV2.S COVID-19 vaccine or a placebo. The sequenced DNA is TGTGCCAGCAGTGCCTGGGCAACAGACCACTATGGCTACACCTTC. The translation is CASSAWATDHYGYTF.